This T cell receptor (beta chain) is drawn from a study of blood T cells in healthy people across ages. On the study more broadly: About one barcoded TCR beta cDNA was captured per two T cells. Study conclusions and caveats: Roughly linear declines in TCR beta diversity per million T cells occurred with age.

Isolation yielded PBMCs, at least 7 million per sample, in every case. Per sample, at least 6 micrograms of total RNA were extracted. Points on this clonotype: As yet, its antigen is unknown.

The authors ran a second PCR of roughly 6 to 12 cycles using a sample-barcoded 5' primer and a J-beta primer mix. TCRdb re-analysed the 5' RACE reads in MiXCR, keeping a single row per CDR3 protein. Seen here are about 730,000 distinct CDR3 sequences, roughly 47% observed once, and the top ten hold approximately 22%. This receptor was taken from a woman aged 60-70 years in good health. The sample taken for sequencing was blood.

The CDR3 DNA reads as TGTGCCAGCAGCCAAGATCGGCTTCAGGGGTCGAATCAGCCCCAGCATTTT. It is translated as CASSQDRLQGSNQPQHF. The chain employs TRBV3-1 and TRBJ1-5; weak D call: TRBD1 (6 bases). Trimming left V 0 bases short and J 4 bases short, with 16 bases between. This CDR3 region has 17 residues. Per the germline V gene, CDR1 is LGHDT and CDR2 is YNNKEL (reference sequence).